This paragraph reports one TCR beta chain. This entry is derived from a study of blood T cell repertoires in COVID-19. Study in general: Samples representing acute and convalescent COVID-19 were sourced from the United States, Italy and Spain.

With 3 bases clipped from V and 5 bases from J, the junction kept 10 bases outside the gene matches. CDR1 is MDHEN and CDR2 is SYDVKM in the germline V gene. The CDR3 totals 16 residues. Per the study methods: Amplified reference gene primers provided the basis for estimating nucleated cell counts. Only in-frame clones appear in the TCRdb table, and some are missing; sequencing was by immunoSEQ multiplex PCR. D and trimming were read from the DNA, whereas the V and J calls and clone size are those reported in that table. The profile shows approximately 140,000 clones, roughly 84% of them singletons. Material: peripheral blood. The chain employs TRBV28 and TRBJ2-4, with 7 nucleotides matching TRBD2. The receptor comes from a man under 40 with COVID-19, enrolled during active disease. The CDR3 spells CASSFFGAGAQNIQYF. The DNA for the CDR3 is TGTGCCAGCAGTTTCTTTGGGGCGGGAGCGCAAAACATTCAGTACTTC.